This T cell receptor beta chain was sequenced during a study of CD8 T cells in Susac syndrome. Remarks on this clonotype: The antigen is undetermined.

Reverse transcription of about 0.5 to 1 ug RNA used random hexamers. TCR beta CDR3 was amplified by immunoSEQ covering 54 Vbeta and 13 Jbeta. TCRdb re-called the immunoSEQ multiplex PCR reads with MiXCR, one entry per CDR3 protein. The table has roughly 150,000 distinct CDR3 sequences, approximately 94% seen once. The patients who served as multiple sclerosis controls were treatment-naive and had stable or active relapsing-remitting disease that fulfilled the revised McDonald criteria. Through negative isolation, CD4+ and CD8+ T cells were obtained, while TEMRA cells were enriched using FACS. Study conclusions and caveats: It was acknowledged in the study that the number of individuals who were included in its TCR sequencing and HLA analysis was relatively small.

V lost 5 bases to trimming and J lost 8 bases; unmatched junction nucleotides: 8. Germline CDR1 reads MNHEY; CDR2 reads SMNVEV (reference sequence). The CDR3 runs 14 residues. Source material: CD8+ T cells from PBMCs. The clonotype was recovered from a human donor with multiple sclerosis. This rearrangement joins TRBV27 to TRBJ1-4; 7 bases are shared with TRBD1. CDR3 sequence reads: CASSNRGEREKLFF. The CDR3 DNA reads TGTGCCAGCAGTAACAGGGGAGAACGGGAAAAACTGTTTTTT. Looking up the rest from reference TRBV27 and TRBJ1-4 gives the full variable domain: EAQVTQNPRYLITVTGKKLTVTCSQNMNHEYMSWYRQDPGLGLRQIYYSMNVEVTDKGDVPEGYKVSRKEKRNFPLILESPSPNQTSLYFCASSNRGEREKLFFGSGTQLSVL.